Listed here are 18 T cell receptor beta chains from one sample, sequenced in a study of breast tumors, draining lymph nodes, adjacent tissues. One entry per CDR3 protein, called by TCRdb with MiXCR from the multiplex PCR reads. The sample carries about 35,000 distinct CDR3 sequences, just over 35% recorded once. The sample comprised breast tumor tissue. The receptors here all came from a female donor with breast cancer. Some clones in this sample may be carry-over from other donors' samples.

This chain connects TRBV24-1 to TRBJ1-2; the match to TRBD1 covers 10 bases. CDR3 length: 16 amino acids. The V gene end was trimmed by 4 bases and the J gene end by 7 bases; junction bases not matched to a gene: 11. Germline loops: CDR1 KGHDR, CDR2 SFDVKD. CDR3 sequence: CATSETPGTGAFGYTF. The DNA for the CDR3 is TGTGCCACCAGTGAGACGCCCGGGACAGGGGCGTTTGGCTACACCTTC.

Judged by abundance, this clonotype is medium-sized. CDR3 nucleotide sequence: TGTGCCAGCAGTTACTCGACCGGGCGTCATACAGATACGCAGTATTTT. This translates into CASSYSTGRHTDTQYF. V usage is TRBV6-2 or TRBV6-3 and J usage is TRBJ2-3; D is unclear. V was cut by 0 bases and J by 3 bases, with 13 bases left in between. This CDR3 spans 16 amino acids. Germline V gives CDR1 MNHEY, CDR2 SVGEGT.

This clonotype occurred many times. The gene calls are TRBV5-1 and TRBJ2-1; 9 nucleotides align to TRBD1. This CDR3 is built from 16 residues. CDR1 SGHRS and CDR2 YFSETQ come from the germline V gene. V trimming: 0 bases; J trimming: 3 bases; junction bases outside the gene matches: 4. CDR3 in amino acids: CASSLETGGLYNEQFF. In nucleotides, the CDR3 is TGCGCCAGCAGCTTGGAGACAGGGGGACTCTACAATGAGCAGTTCTTC.

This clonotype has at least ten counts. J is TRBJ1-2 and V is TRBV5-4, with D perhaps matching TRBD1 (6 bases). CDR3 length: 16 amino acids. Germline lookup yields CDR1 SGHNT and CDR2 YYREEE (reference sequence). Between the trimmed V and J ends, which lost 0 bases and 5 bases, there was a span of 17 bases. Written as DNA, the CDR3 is TGTGCCAGCAGCTTGGCCGGGGGCAACCAGAATTATGGCTACACCTTC. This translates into CASSLAGGNQNYGYTF.

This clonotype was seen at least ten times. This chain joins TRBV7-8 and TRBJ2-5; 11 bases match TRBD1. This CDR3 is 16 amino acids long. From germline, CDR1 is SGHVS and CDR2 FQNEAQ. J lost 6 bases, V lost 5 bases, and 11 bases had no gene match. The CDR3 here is CASSPRDRGLRKTQYF. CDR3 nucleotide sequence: TGTGCCAGCAGCCCTCGGGACAGGGGGTTAAGGAAGACCCAGTACTTC.

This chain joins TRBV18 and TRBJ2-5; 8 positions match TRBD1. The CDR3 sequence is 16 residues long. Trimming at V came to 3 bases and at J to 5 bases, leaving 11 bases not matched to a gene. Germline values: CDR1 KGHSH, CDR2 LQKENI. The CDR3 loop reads CASSPLYQGARETQYF. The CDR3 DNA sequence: TGTGCCAGCTCACCCCTTTATCAGGGGGCCAGGGAGACCCAGTACTTC.

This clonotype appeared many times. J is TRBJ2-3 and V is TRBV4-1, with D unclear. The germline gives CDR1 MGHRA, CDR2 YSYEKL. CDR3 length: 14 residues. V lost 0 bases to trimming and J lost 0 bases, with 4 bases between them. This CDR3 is CASSQEGSTDTQYF. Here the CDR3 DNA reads TGCGCCAGCAGCCAAGAGGGGAGCACAGATACGCAGTATTTT.

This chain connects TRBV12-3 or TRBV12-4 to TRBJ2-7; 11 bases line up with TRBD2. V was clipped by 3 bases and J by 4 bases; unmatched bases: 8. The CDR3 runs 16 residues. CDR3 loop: CASSFPGTSGLYEQYF. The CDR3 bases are TGTGCCAGCAGTTTCCCCGGGACTAGCGGCCTGTACGAGCAGTACTTC.

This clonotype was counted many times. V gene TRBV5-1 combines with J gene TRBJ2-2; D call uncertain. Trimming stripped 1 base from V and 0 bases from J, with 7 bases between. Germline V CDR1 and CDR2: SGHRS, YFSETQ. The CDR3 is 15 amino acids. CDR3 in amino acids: CASSLIWANTGELFF. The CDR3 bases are TGCGCCAGCAGCTTGATTTGGGCGAACACCGGGGAGCTGTTTTTT.

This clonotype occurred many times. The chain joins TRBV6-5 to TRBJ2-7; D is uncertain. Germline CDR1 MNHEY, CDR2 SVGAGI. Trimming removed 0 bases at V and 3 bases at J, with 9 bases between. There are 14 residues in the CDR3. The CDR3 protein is CASSYSSWVYEQYF. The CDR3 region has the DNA TGTGCCAGCAGTTACTCTAGCTGGGTCTACGAGCAGTACTTC.

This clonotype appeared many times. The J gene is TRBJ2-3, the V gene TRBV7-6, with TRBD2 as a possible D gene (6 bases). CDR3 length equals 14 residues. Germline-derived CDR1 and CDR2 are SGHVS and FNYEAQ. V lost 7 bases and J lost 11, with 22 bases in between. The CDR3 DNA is TGTGCCAGCACCTCTGGGGCGGGAAGGTCGGAGCAGTATTTT. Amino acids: CASTSGAGRSEQYF.

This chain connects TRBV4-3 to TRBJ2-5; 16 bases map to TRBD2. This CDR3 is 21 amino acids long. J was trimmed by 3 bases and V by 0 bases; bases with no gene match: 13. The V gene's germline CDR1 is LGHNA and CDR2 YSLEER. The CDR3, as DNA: TGCGCCAGCAGCCAAGATAGGGGACCGGGACTAGCGGGAGGGTTTGAAGAGACCCAGTACTTC. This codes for CASSQDRGPGLAGGFEETQYF.

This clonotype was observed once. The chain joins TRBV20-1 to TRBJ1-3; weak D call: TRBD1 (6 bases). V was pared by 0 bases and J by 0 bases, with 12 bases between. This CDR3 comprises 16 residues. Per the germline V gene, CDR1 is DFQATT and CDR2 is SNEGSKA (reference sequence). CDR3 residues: CSARDSTGSSGNTIYF. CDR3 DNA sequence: TGCAGTGCTAGAGATAGTACAGGGAGCTCTGGAAACACCATATATTTT.

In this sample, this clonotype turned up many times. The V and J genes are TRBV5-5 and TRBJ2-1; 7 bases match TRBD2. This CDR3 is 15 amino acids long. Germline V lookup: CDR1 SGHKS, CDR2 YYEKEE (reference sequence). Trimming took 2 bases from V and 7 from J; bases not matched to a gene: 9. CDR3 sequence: CASSFGREALNEQFF. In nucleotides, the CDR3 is TGTGCCAGCAGCTTTGGGAGGGAGGCACTAAATGAGCAGTTCTTC.

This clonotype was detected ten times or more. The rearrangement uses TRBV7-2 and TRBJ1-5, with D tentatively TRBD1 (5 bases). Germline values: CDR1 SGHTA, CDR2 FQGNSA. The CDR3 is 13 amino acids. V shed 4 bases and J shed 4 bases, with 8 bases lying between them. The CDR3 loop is CASSWGGNQPQHF. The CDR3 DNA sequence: TGTGCCAGCAGCTGGGGGGGGAATCAGCCCCAGCATTTT.

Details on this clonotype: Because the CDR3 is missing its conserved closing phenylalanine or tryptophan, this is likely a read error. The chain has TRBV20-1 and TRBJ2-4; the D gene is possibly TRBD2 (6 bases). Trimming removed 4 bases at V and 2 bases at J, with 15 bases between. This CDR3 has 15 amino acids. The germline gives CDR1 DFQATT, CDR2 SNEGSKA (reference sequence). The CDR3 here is CSANPASATKNIQYY. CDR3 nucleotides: TGCAGTGCTAACCCGGCTAGCGCCACCAAAAACATTCAGTACTAC.

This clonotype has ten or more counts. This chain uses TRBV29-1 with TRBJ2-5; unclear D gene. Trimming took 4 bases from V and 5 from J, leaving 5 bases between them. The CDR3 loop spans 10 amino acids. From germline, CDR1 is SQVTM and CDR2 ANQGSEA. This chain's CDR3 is CSVAFETQYF. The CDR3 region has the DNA TGCAGCGTTGCGTTCGAGACCCAGTACTTC.

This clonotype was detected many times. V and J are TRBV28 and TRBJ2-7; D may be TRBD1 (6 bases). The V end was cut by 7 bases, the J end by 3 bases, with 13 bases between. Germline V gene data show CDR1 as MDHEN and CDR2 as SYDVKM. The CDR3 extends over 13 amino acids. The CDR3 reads CASTGDNRYEQYF. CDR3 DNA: TGTGCCAGCACCGGGGACAATCGCTACGAGCAGTACTTC. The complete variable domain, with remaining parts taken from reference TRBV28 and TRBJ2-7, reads DVKVTQSSRYLVKRTGEKVFLECVQDMDHENMFWYRQDPGLGLRLIYFSYDVKMKEKGDIPEGYSVSREKKERFSLILESASTNQTSMYLCASTGDNRYEQYFGPGTRLTVT.